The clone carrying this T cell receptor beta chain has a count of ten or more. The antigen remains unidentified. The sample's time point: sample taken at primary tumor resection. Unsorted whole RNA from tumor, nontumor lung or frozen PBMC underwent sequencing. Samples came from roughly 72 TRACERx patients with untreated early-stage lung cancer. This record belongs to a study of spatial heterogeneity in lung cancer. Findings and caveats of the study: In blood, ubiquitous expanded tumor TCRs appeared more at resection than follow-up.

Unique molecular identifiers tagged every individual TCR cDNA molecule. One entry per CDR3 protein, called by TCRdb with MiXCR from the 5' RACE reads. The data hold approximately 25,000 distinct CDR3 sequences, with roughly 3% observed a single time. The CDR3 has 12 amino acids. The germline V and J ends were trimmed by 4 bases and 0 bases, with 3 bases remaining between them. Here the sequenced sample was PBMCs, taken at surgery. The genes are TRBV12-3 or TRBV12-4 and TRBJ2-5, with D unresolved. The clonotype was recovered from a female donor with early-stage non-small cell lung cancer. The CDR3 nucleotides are TGTGCCAGCAGTTATAACCAAGAGACCCAGTACTTC. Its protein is CASSYNQETQYF.